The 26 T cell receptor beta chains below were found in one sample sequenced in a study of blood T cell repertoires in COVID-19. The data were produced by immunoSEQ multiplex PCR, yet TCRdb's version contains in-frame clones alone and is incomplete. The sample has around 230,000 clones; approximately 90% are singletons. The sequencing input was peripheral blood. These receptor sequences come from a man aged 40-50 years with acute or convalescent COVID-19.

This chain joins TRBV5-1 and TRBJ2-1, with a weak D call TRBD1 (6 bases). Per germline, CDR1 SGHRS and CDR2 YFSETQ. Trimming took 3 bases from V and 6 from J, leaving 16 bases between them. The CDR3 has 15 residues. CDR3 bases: TGCGCCAGCAGCTCTGATTTAGACAGGTTCAATGAGCAGTTCTTC. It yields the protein CASSSDLDRFNEQFF.

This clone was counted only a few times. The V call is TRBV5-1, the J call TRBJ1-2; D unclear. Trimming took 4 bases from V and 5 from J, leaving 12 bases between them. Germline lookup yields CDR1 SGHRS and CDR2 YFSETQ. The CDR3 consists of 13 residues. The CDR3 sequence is CASSPGPQYGYTF. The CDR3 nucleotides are TGCGCCAGCAGCCCTGGCCCCCAGTATGGCTACACCTTC.

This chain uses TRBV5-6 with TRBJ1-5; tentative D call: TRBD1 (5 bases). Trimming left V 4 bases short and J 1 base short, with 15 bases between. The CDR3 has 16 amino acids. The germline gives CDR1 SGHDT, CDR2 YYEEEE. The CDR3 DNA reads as TGTGCCAGCAGCAGGGGCGGGAGGGGAAGCAATCAGCCCCAGCATTTT. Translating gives CASSRGGRGSNQPQHF.

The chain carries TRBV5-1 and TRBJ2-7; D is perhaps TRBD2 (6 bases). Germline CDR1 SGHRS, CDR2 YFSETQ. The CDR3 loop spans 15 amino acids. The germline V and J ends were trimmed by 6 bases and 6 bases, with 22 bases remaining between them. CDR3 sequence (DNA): TGCGCCAGCAAAATCCTTCCGTCGGAGGGTATCGAGCAGTACTTC. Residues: CASKILPSEGIEQYF.

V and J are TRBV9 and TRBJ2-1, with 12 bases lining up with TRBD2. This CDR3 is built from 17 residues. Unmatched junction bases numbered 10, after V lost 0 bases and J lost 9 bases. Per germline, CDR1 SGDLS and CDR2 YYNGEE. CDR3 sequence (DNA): TGTGCCAGCAGCGTAGGCCCGGCTAGCGGGAGGGATCGTGAGCAGTTCTTC. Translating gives CASSVGPASGRDREQFF.

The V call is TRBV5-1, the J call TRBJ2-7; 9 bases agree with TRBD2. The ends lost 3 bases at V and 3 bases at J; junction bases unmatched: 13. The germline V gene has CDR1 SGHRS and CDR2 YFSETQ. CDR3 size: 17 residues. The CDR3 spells CASSSRGGGSTYYEQYF. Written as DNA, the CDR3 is TGCGCCAGCAGCTCCCGCGGGGGGGGTTCAACTTACTACGAGCAGTACTTC. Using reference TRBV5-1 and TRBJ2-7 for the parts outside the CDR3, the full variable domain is KAGVTQTPRYLIKTRGQQVTLSCSPISGHRSVSWYQQTPGQGLQFLFEYFSETQRNKGNFPGRFSGRQFSNSRSEMNVSTLELGDSALYLCASSSRGGGSTYYEQYFGPGTRLTVT.

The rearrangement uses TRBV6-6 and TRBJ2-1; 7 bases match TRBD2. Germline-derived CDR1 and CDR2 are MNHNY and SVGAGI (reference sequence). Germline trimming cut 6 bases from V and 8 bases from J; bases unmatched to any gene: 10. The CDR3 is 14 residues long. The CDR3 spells CASSVGGSADEQFF. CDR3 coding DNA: TGTGCCAGCAGCGTGGGCGGGAGTGCTGATGAGCAGTTCTTC.

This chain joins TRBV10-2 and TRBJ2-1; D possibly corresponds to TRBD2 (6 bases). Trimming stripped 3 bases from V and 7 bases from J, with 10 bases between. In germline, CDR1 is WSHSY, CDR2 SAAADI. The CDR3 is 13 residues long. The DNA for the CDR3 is TGCGCCAGCAGTGAAGGGGACTGGAATGAGCAGTTCTTC. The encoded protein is CASSEGDWNEQFF.

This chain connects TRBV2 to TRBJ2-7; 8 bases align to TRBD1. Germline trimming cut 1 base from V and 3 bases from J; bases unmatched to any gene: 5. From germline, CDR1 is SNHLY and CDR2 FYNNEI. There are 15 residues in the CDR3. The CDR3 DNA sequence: TGTGCCAGCAGTGAAGGGACAGGGTCTTTCTACGAGCAGTACTTC. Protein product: CASSEGTGSFYEQYF.

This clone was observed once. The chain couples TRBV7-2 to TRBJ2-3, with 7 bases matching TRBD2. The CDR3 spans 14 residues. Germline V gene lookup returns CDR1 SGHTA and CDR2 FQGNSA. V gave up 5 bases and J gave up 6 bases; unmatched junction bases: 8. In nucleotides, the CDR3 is TGTGCCAGCAGCATATTAGCGGGTCGGGATACGCAGTATTTT. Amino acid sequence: CASSILAGRDTQYF.

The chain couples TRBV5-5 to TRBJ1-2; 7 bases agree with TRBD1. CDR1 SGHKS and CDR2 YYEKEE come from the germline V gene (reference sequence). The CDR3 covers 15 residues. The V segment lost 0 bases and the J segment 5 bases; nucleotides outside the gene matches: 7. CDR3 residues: CASSLGGTDPYGYTF. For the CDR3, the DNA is TGTGCCAGCAGCTTGGGGGGGACAGACCCTTATGGCTACACCTTC.

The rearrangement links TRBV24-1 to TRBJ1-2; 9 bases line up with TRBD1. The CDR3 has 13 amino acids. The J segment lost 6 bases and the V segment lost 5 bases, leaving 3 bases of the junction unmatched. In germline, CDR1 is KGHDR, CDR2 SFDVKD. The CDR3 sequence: CATSVGQGHGYTF. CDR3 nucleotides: TGTGCCACCAGTGTGGGACAGGGTCATGGCTACACCTTC.

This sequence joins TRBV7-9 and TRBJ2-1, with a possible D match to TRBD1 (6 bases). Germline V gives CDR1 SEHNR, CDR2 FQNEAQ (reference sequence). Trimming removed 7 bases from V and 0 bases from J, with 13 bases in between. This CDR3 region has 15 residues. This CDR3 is CASTMGHSSYNEQFF. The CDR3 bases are TGTGCCAGCACCATGGGACACAGCTCCTACAATGAGCAGTTCTTC.

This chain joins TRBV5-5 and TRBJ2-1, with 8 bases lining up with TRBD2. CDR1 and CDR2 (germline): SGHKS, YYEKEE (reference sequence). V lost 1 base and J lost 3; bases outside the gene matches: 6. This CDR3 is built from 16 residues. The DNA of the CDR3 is TGTGCCAGCAGCTTGCTAGTAGCGGGATTCTACAATGAGCAGTTCTTC. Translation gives CASSLLVAGFYNEQFF.

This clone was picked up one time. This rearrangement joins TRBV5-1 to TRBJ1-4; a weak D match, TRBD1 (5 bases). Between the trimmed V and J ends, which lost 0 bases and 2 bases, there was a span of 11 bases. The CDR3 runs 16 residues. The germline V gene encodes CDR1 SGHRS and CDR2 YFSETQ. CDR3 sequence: CASSLEPTETNEKLFF. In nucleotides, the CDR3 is TGCGCCAGCAGCTTGGAGCCGACAGAGACTAATGAAAAACTGTTTTTT.

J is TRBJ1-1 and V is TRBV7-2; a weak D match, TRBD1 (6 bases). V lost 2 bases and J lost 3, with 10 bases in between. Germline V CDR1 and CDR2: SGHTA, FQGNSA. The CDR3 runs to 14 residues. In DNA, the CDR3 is TGTGCCAGCAGCTTACCAGGGGCGGACACTGAAGCTTTCTTT. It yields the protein CASSLPGADTEAFF.

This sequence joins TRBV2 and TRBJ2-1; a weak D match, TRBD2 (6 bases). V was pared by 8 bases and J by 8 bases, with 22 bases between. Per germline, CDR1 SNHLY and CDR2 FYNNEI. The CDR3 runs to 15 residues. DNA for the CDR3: TGTGCCAGCGTCAGGTTAGACGGGACTTTCGATGAGCAGTTCTTC. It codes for CASVRLDGTFDEQFF.

CDR3 region: CASTLGGPYGYTF. CDR3 nucleotides: TGTGCCAGCACCCTAGGGGGTCCCTATGGCTACACCTTC. The V call is TRBV12-3 or TRBV12-4, the J call TRBJ1-2; possible D gene TRBD1, 6 bases. This CDR3 has 13 residues. Trimming removed 7 bases at V and 4 bases at J, with 13 bases between.

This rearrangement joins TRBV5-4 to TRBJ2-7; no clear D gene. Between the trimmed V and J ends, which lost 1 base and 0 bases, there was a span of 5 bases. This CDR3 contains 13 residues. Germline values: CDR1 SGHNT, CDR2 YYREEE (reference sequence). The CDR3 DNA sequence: TGTGCCAGCAGCTTGTATAGCTCCTACGAGCAGTACTTC. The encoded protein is CASSLYSSYEQYF.

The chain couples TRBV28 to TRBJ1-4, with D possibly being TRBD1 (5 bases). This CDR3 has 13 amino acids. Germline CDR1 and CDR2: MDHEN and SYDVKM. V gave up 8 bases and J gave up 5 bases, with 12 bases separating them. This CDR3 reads CASRGGGNEKLFF. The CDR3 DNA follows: TGTGCCAGCCGTGGCGGGGGGAATGAAAAACTGTTTTTT.

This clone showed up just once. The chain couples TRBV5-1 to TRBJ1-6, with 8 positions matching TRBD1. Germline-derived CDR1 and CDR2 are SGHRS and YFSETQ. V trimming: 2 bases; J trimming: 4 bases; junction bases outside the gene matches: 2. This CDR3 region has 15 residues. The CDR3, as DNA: TGCGCCAGCAGCTTAGGACAGGGATATAATTCACCCCTCCACTTT. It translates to CASSLGQGYNSPLHF.

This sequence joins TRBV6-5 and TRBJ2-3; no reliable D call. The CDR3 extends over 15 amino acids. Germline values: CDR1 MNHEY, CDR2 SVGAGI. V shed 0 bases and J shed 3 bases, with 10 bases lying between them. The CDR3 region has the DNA TGTGCCAGCAGTTACTCGAAGGCAGGAACAGATACGCAGTATTTT. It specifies CASSYSKAGTDTQYF.

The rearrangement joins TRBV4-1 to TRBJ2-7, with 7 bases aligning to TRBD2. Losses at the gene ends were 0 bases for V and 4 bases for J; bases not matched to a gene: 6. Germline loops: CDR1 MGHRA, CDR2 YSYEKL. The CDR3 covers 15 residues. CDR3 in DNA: TGCGCCAGCAGCCAAGAACTAGCGCTTGGGTACGAGCAGTACTTC. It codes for CASSQELALGYEQYF.

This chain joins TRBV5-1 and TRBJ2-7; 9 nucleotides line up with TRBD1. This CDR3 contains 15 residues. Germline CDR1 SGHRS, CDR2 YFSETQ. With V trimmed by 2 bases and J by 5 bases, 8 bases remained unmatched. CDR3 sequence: CASSLAGQGFDEQYF. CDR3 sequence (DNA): TGCGCCAGCAGCTTAGCGGGACAGGGTTTCGACGAGCAGTACTTC.

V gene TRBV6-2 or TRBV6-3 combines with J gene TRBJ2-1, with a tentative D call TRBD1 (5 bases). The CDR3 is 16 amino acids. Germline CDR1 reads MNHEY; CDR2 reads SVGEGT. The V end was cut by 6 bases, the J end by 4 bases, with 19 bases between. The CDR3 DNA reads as TGTGCCAGCAGCCCTCCCTATTCTACAGGTTACAATGAGCAGTTCTTC. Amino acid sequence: CASSPPYSTGYNEQFF.

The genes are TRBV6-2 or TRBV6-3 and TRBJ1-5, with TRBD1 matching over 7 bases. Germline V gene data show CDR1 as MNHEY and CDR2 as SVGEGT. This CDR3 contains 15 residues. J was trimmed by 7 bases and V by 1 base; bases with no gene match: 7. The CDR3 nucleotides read TGTGCCAGCAGTTACTTTGACAGGGTGGAACAGCCCCAGCATTTT. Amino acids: CASSYFDRVEQPQHF.